Reported below is one TCR beta chain. Its specificity is unknown. Isolation of PBMCs was performed on about 10 ml fresh peripheral blood. There are 12 residues in the CDR3. The V gene's germline CDR1 is SGHAT and CDR2 FQNNGV. V was shortened by 5 bases and J by 13 bases, with 15 bases between the two germline ends. These data originate in a study of T cells in Graves' hyperthyroidism and ophthalmopathy. Overall study: Peripheral blood specimens were obtained at initial diagnosis, prior to any treatment. General study findings and limits: A model using 13 V-J features told ophthalmopathy apart from stable hyperthyroidism. Blood also carried most thyroid clonotypes expanded above 0.001.

TCR beta CDR3 sequences were amplified from RNA transcripts. During a first-round RT-PCR of the TCR CDR3, the HTBI primer set was used. TCRdb reprocessed the multiplex PCR reads with MiXCR, giving one entry per CDR3 protein. There are some 300,000 distinct CDR3 sequences in the sample; roughly 19% occur only once, and less than 45% lies in the top ten. This TCR was sampled from a man aged 45-65 years with Graves' ophthalmopathy. The chain is built from TRBV11-2 and TRBJ2-1; D not resolved. Input material: blood. The CDR3 DNA is TGTGCCAGCAGCCATTCGGGCGCGGCCCAGTTCTTC. Its protein is CASSHSGAAQFF.